The 20 T cell receptor beta chains below were found in one sample sequenced in a study of blood T cells in healthy people across ages. It was with a sample-barcoded 5' primer and a J-beta primer mix that a second PCR of about 6 to 12 cycles was run. TCRdb re-called the 5' RACE reads with MiXCR, one entry per CDR3 protein. The sample has about 1.4 million distinct CDR3 sequences, approximately 60% seen once; the top ten hold more than 6%. What was sequenced was blood. These receptors came from a man between 18 and 29 years old in good health.

The chain combines TRBV24-1 with TRBJ1-1; D is unresolved. In germline, CDR1 is KGHDR, CDR2 SFDVKD. The V gene lost 7 bases and the J gene lost 7 bases, with 6 bases spanning the gap. There are 10 residues in the CDR3. Here the CDR3 DNA reads TGTGCCACCAGCAAAAGTGAAGCTTTCTTT. Its translation is CATSKSEAFF.

The genes are TRBV6-2 or TRBV6-3 and TRBJ2-5, with 8 bases matching TRBD2. The CDR3 totals 16 residues. Germline loops: CDR1 MNHEY, CDR2 SVGEGT. V shed 4 bases and J 4 bases; nucleotides not matched to a gene: 11. The CDR3 region is CASSSPTGGSRETQYF. As DNA, the CDR3 is TGTGCCAGCAGTTCCCCAACGGGAGGGAGTCGAGAGACCCAGTACTTC.

The chain has TRBV4-1 and TRBJ2-2; 7 nucleotides line up with TRBD2. V shed 4 bases, J shed 1 base, and the junction held 6 bases outside the gene matches. The CDR3 runs to 16 residues. In germline, CDR1 is MGHRA, CDR2 YSYEKL. DNA of the CDR3: TGCGCCAGCAGCCCCTTCGGGGGGATGAACACCGGGGAGCTGTTTTTT. This codes for CASSPFGGMNTGELFF.

V and J are TRBV2 and TRBJ1-6; D is unclear. Germline lookup yields CDR1 SNHLY and CDR2 FYNNEI. The CDR3 has 14 residues. Trimming shortened V by 6 bases and J by 10 bases, and 16 bases separated the two germline ends. The CDR3 spells CASSDGLPESPLHF. In DNA, the CDR3 is TGTGCCAGCAGCGACGGCCTCCCAGAGTCACCCCTCCACTTT.

This chain joins TRBV29-1 and TRBJ1-1; D remains ambiguous. V gave up 6 bases and J gave up 3 bases, with 11 bases separating them. Per the germline V gene, CDR1 is SQVTM and CDR2 is ANQGSEA. This CDR3 has 12 residues. CDR3 nucleotides: TGCAGCGTAATAGAGGGAGACACTGAAGCTTTCTTT. Its translation: CSVIEGDTEAFF.

This clonotype was observed a handful of times. The chain employs TRBV6-6 and TRBJ2-1; D is uncertain. Trimming removed 8 bases at V and 6 bases at J, with 8 bases between. The germline V gene encodes CDR1 MNHNY and CDR2 SVGAGI (reference sequence). The CDR3 contains 11 residues. In nucleotides, the CDR3 is TGTGCCAGCTTCCTAGGCAATGAGCAGTTCTTC. Protein sequence: CASFLGNEQFF.

The genes are TRBV4-3 and TRBJ2-5; no clear D gene. V was shortened by 2 bases and J by 5 bases, with 12 bases between the two germline ends. This CDR3 has 14 residues. Germline-derived CDR1 and CDR2 are LGHNA and YSLEER. CDR3 protein: CASSQFLTEETQYF. CDR3 sequence (DNA): TGCGCCAGCAGCCAATTCCTGACGGAGGAGACCCAGTACTTC.

V usage is TRBV20-1 and J usage is TRBJ2-5, with 8 positions matching TRBD1. The J call may be mistaken, given a closer DNA end match to TRBJ2-7. The CDR3 covers 14 residues. The germline V gene has CDR1 DFQATT and CDR2 SNEGSKA (reference sequence). The CDR3 nucleotides read TGCAGTGCTAGAGATATCCAGGGGGCGGTCGAGCAGTACTTC. Translation gives CSARDIQGAVEQYF.

This clonotype was seen a handful of times. This chain links TRBV4-1 with TRBJ2-1; no firm D call. The V end lost 0 bases, the J end lost 5 bases, and 14 bases lay between the germline ends. Germline CDR1 is MGHRA and CDR2 is YSYEKL. The CDR3 spans 16 residues. The CDR3 protein is CASSQDHELRNNEQFF. CDR3 bases: TGCGCCAGCAGCCAAGATCACGAGCTGAGGAACAATGAGCAGTTCTTC.

The chain employs TRBV7-2 and TRBJ1-2; D not resolved. CDR1 SGHTA and CDR2 FQGNSA come from the germline V gene. Trimming left V 3 bases short and J 5 bases short, with 10 bases between. This CDR3 spans 13 amino acids. The CDR3 nucleotides read TGTGCCAGCAGCTTCCTTCAGTTTTATGGCTACACCTTC. Amino acids: CASSFLQFYGYTF.

The chain joins TRBV4-2 to TRBJ1-1; D gene ambiguous. The germline V gene encodes CDR1 LGHNA and CDR2 YNFKEQ. V lost 1 base, J lost 1 base, and 10 bases lay in between. This CDR3 has 15 amino acids. DNA of the CDR3: TGTGCCAGCAGCCAAGTTCTCGGAGAGAACACTGAAGCTTTCTTT. Amino acid sequence: CASSQVLGENTEAFF.

The CDR3, as DNA: TGTGCCAGCAGCGTTGGAAGTCGGGCCGAGACCCAGTACTTC. Its translation is CASSVGSRAETQYF. V is TRBV9 and J is TRBJ2-5, with no clear D. Trimming took off 2 bases at V and 5 bases at J, with 13 bases between the two ends. CDR3 length: 14 amino acids. Germline CDR1 and CDR2: SGDLS and YYNGEE.

The chain joins TRBV27 to TRBJ2-3, with D perhaps TRBD2 (6 bases). V was cut by 8 bases and J by 5 bases, with 20 bases left in between. Germline CDR1 MNHEY, CDR2 SMNVEV (reference sequence). This CDR3 spans 15 amino acids. The CDR3 DNA follows: TGTGCCAGCGGCCCGACCCGGGAGCGAGGAGATACGCAGTATTTT. It encodes CASGPTRERGDTQYF.

V gene TRBV6-6 combines with J gene TRBJ1-1; TRBD1 agrees at 7 bases. CDR3 size: 17 residues. V lost 0 bases and J lost 2; bases outside the gene matches: 9. Germline V gene sequence: CDR1 MNHNY, CDR2 SVGAGI (reference sequence). CDR3 bases: TGTGCCAGCAGTTACTCGAAGCCCGGGGACAGAAACACTGAAGCTTTCTTT. Protein: CASSYSKPGDRNTEAFF.

The rearrangement uses TRBV6-2 or TRBV6-3 and TRBJ2-7; D is perhaps TRBD1 (6 bases). The V gene's germline CDR1 is MNHEY and CDR2 SVGEGT. This CDR3 has 15 residues. Trimming left V 5 bases short and J 3 bases short, with 17 bases between. CDR3 sequence reads: CASSRFRDIYYEQYF. CDR3 in DNA: TGTGCCAGCAGTAGATTCCGGGACATTTACTACGAGCAGTACTTC.

This clonotype turned up a few times. The chain is built from TRBV10-3 and TRBJ2-5; 9 bases map to TRBD2. The germline gives CDR1 ENHRY, CDR2 SYGVKD. With 8 bases clipped from V and 2 bases from J, the junction kept 3 bases outside the gene matches. The CDR3 is 13 amino acids. CDR3 sequence: CAIGAGGQETQYF. CDR3 nucleotides: TGTGCCATCGGGGCGGGGGGGCAAGAGACCCAGTACTTC.

The rearrangement links TRBV7-6 to TRBJ1-2, with a possible D match to TRBD1 (6 bases). The CDR3 spans 14 residues. CDR1 is SGHVS, CDR2 FNYEAQ, per germline. The V and J ends lost 1 base and 8 bases respectively, with 14 bases between them. CDR3 DNA: TGTGCCAGCAGCTTAGGCGGGGGGGCCGTCGGCTACACCTTC. Translating gives CASSLGGGAVGYTF.

This clonotype has just one count. The chain is built from TRBV20-1 and TRBJ1-2; D gene ambiguous. The V end was cut by 1 base, the J end by 0 bases, with 9 bases between. The CDR3 covers 14 residues. CDR1 is DFQATT and CDR2 is SNEGSKA in the germline V gene (reference sequence). CDR3 coding DNA: TGCAGTGCTAGAGGTATCGGTGCTAACTATGGCTACACCTTC. Protein sequence: CSARGIGANYGYTF.

The table lists this clonotype with a few counts. J is TRBJ2-7 and V is TRBV27; D may match TRBD1 or TRBD2 (6 bases each). The CDR3 consists of 13 residues. Trimming shortened V by 8 bases and J by 0 bases, and 11 bases separated the two germline ends. The germline gives CDR1 MNHEY, CDR2 SMNVEV (reference sequence). This CDR3 reads CASGGRSSYEQYF. The CDR3 DNA is TGTGCCAGCGGGGGGCGGAGCTCCTACGAGCAGTACTTC.

This clonotype occurred a few times. The J gene is TRBJ2-7, the V gene TRBV2, with 9 nucleotides matching TRBD1. J was trimmed by 4 bases and V by 6 bases; bases with no gene match: 13. Germline assignment: CDR1 SNHLY and CDR2 FYNNEI. This CDR3 contains 16 residues. CDR3 region: CASRTLGTGTLYEQYF. The CDR3 nucleotides are TGTGCCAGCAGGACCCTCGGGACAGGGACGCTATACGAGCAGTACTTC.